The T cell receptor (beta chain) described here comes from a study of cytotoxic CD8 clonotypes in ibrutinib-treated CLL (dated by TCRdb to about 2021). Concerning the study at large: The cohort included about 15 treatment-naive and ten to twelve relapsed/refractory patients; approximately 17 were IGHV unmutated. Every remission and progressive disease sample was obtained while ibrutinib was still being received by the patients. Cryopreserved peripheral blood mononuclear cells were collected at three points: before therapy, at response, and at either sustained remission or disease progression. On average, each sample yielded approximately 250,000 productive templates and 80,000 to 95,000 productive rearrangements. Responses were partial in some 24 patients and complete in 2; after median 68 months follow-up, roughly 14 stayed in remission and some twelve progressed. Of the 90 or so participants in the trial, about 25 had longitudinal samples available. Response samples were obtained after a median of 12 months of treatment, with a range of roughly 6 to 40 months.

On a MiSeq, deep resolution sequencing aimed for a depth between 1 in 1 million and 1 in 200,000 T cells, with each clonotype covered about 9.9x on average. The immunoSEQ hsTCRB Kit was used to generate the TCR beta libraries. The authors' pipeline ran thus. The data were analyzed with ImmunoSEQ Analyzer and ImmunoSEQ Data Assistant, and V, D and J gene assignments followed IMGT definitions. Clonality, with values ranging from 0 to 1, was calculated as one minus the normalized Shannon entropy of productive rearrangement frequencies. Only overrepresented clonotypes making up at least 0.05% of each patient's repertoire were included in the public clonotype analysis. Fewer than 15 age-matched healthy donor repertoires from immuneACCESS served as clonality controls. The source is immuneACCESS, and TCRdb retained only in-frame sequences with V and J called. Part of the clones is not carried over; for the studies checked, unresolved V genes explain less than half of this, and the remainder is unexplained. Clone size and the V and J calls come from that table; the DNA yielded D and trimming. The sample table holds 20,000 to 25,000 clones, of which about 69% were seen once. More than 40% of the sample comes from the top ten.

Reading the label with the study, this specimen's time point is: approximately eleven months on ibrutinib. For TCR beta library preparation, around 2 micrograms of genomic DNA were isolated from cryopreserved PBMCs. Longitudinal blood samples from CLL patients receiving ibrutinib monotherapy were subjected to high-throughput TCR beta sequencing. The patients took part in an open-label, single-center phase 2 trial of ibrutinib monotherapy. The trim is 2 bases for V and 3 bases for J, with a gap of 13 bases between the germline ends. CDR1 MDHEN and CDR2 SYDVKM are derived from the germline V gene. The CDR3 starts with the cysteine, ends with the phenylalanine, and has 15 residues. Of all the DNA, just the CDR3 is kept, 45 bases in frame from base 1. General findings and caveats noted by the study authors: An increase in clonality was observed at ibrutinib response, with clonality remaining stable during sustained remission and falling back toward baseline at progression. Baseline clonality was found to be higher than that of age-matched healthy donors and was strongly correlated with circulating CD8+ T-cell counts. Sustained-remission and progressing patients did not have matched sampling times, and lymph node repertoires were not examined. Public clonotypes were rare and either shrank or stayed stable during treatment, and the rise in clonality at ibrutinib response reflected expansion of private clonotypes.

Notes on this clone: Which antigen it targets is not known. Base qualities are missing; no much larger clone stands one base away.

This clonotype was obtained from a human donor with chronic lymphocytic leukemia. The V and J segments used are TRBV28 and TRBJ2-5; 6 matching bases give a weak D call of TRBD1. The source was PBMCs, collected after 12 months of ibrutinib treatment. The CDR3 reads as follows: CASSLRRYREETQYF. The DNA reads TGTGCCAGCAGTTTACGCCGGTACAGGGAAGAGACCCAGTACTTC.